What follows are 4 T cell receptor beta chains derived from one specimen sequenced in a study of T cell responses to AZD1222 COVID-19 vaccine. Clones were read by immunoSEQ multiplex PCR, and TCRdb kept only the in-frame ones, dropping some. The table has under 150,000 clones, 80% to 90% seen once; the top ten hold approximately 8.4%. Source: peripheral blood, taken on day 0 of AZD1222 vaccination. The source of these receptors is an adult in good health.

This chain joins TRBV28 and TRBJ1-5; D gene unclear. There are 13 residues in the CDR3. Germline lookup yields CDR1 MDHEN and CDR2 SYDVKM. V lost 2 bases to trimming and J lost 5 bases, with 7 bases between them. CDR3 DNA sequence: TGTGCCAGCAGTTTAACCGGGGATCAGCCCCAGCATTTT. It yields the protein CASSLTGDQPQHF. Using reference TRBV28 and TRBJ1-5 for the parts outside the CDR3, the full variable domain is DVKVTQSSRYLVKRTGEKVFLECVQDMDHENMFWYRQDPGLGLRLIYFSYDVKMKEKGDIPEGYSVSREKKERFSLILESASTNQTSMYLCASSLTGDQPQHFGDGTRLSIL.

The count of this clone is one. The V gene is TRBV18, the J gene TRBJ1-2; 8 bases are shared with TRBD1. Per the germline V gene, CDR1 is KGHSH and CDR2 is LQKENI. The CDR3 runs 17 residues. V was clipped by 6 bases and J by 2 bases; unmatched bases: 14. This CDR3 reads CASSQQPPAGGNYGYTF. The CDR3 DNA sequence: TGTGCCAGCTCGCAACAACCCCCCGCAGGGGGCAACTATGGCTACACCTTC.

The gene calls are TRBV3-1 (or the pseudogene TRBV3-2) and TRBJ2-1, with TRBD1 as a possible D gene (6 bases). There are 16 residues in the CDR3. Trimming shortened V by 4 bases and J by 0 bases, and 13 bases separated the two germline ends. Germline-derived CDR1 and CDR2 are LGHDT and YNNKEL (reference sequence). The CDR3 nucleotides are TGTGCCAGCAGCCCCCGGACAGCCCTCTCCTACAATGAGCAGTTCTTC. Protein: CASSPRTALSYNEQFF.

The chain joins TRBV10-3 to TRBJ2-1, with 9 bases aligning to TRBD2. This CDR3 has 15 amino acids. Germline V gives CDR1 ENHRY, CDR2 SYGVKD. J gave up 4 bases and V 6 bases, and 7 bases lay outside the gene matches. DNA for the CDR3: TGTGCCATCAGCGGTGGGCTAGCGGGGTACAATGAGCAGTTCTTC. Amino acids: CAISGGLAGYNEQFF.